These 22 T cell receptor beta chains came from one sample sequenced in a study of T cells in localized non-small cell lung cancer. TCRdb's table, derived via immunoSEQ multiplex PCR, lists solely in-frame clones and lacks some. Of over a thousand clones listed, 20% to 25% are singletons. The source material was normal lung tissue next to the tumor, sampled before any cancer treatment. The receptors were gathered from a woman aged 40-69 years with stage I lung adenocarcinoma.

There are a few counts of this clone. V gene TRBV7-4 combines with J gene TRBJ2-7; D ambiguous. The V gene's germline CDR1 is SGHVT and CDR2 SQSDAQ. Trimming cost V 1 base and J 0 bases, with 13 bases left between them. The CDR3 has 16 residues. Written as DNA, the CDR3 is TGTGCCAGCAGCTTAGAGTACGCGGCCAGCTCCTACGAGCAGTACTTC. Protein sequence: CASSLEYAASSYEQYF. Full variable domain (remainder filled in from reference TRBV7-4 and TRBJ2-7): GAGVSQSPRYKVAKRGRDVALRCDSISGHVTLYWYRQTLGQGSEVLTYSQSDAQRDKSGRPSGRFSAERPERSVSTLKIQRTEQGDSAVYLCASSLEYAASSYEQYFGPGTRLTVT.

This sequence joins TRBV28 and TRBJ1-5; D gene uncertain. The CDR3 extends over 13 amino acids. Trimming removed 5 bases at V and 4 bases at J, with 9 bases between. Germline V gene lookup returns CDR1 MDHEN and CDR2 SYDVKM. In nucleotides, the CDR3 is TGTGCCAGCAGTCCGGACGGTAATCAGCCCCAGCATTTT. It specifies CASSPDGNQPQHF.

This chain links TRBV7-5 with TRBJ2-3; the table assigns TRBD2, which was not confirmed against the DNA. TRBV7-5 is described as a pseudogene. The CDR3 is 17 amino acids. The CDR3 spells CASSPGNRGGSTDTQYF. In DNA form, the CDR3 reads TGTGCCAGCAGCCCAGGGAATCGGGGGGGGAGCACAGATACGCAGTATTTT.

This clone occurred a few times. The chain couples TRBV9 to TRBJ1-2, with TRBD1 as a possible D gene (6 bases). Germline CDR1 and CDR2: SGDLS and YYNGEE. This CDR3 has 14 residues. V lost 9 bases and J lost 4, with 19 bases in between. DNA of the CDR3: TGTGCCACCACACCCGCCTGGGGGGCCTATGGCTACACCTTC. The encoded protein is CATTPAWGAYGYTF.

CDR3 residues: CAWSRPGTVYSGANVLTF. The CDR3 region has the DNA TGTGCCTGGAGTCGCCCCGGGACGGTGTACTCTGGGGCCAACGTCCTGACTTTC. V is TRBV30 and J is TRBJ2-6, with D possibly called TRBD1 or TRBD2 (5 bases each). The CDR3 spans 18 residues. Germline loops: CDR1 GTSNPN, CDR2 SVGIG (reference sequence). V gave up 2 bases and J gave up 0 bases, with 17 bases separating them. The complete variable domain, with remaining parts taken from reference TRBV30 and TRBJ2-6, reads SQTIHQWPATLVQPVGSPLSLECTVEGTSNPNLYWYRQAAGRGLQLLFYSVGIGQISSEVPQNLSASRPQDRQFILSSKKLLLSDSGFYLCAWSRPGTVYSGANVLTFGAGSRLTVL.

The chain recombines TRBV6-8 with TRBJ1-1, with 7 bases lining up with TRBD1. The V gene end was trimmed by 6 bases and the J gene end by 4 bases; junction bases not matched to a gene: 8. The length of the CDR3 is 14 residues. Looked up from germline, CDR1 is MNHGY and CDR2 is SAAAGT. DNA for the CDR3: TGTGCCAGCAGCCGACAGGGCCGGGGCACTGAAGCTTTCTTT. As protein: CASSRQGRGTEAFF.

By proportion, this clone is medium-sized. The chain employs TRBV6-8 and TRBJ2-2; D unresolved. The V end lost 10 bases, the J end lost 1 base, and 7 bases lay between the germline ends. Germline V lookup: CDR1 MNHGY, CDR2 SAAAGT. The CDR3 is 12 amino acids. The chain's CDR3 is CATWGNTGELFF. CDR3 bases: TGTGCCACCTGGGGGAACACCGGGGAGCTGTTTTTT.

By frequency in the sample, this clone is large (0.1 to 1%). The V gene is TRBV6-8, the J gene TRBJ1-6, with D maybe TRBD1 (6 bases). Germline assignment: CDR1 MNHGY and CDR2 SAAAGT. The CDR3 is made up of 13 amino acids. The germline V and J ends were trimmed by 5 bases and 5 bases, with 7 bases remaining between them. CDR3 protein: CASSEGDNSPLHF. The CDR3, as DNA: TGTGCCAGCAGTGAGGGGGATAATTCACCCCTCCACTTT.

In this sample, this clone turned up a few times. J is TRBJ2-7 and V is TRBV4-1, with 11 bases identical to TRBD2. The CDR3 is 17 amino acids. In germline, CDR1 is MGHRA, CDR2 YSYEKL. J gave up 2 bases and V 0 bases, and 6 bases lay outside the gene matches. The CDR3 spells CASSQDRVAGGPYEQYF. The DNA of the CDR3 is TGCGCCAGCAGCCAAGATCGGGTAGCGGGAGGGCCCTACGAGCAGTACTTC.

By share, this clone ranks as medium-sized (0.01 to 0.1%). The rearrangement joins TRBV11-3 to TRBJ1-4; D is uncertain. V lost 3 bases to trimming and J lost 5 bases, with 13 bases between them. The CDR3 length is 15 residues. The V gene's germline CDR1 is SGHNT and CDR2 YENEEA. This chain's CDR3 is CASSLNGRPNEKLFF. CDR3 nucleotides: TGTGCCAGCAGCTTGAATGGCAGGCCGAATGAAAAACTGTTTTTT.

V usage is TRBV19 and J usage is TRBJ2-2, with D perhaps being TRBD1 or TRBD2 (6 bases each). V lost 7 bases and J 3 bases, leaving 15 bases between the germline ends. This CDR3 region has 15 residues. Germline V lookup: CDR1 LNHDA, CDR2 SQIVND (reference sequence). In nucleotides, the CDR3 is TGTGCCAGTACGGCAGAGGGGGGATACACCGGGGAGCTGTTTTTT. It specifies CASTAEGGYTGELFF.

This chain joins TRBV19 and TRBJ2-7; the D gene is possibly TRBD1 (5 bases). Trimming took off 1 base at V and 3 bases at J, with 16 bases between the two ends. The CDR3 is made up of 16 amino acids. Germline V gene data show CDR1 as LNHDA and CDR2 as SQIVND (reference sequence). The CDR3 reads CASSIVGQGPLYEQYF. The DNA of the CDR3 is TGTGCCAGTAGTATAGTCGGCCAGGGCCCTCTCTACGAGCAGTACTTC.

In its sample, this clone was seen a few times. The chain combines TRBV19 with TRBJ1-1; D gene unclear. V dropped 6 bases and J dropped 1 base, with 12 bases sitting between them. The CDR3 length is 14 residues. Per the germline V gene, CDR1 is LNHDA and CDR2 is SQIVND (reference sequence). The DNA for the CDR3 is TGTGCCAGTAGCCCCCGCCCCCCGAACACTGAAGCTTTCTTT. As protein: CASSPRPPNTEAFF.

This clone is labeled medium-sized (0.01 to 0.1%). The CDR3 coding sequence is TGTGCCAGCAGTTCATGGGTGGCGGGGGGAGGCTACAATGAGCAGTTCTTC. Encoded protein: CASSSWVAGGGYNEQFF. This sequence joins TRBV6-8 and TRBJ2-1; TRBD2 aligns across 8 bases. CDR1 and CDR2 (germline): MNHGY, SAAAGT. The CDR3 is 17 residues long. Losses at the gene ends were 4 bases for V and 3 bases for J; bases not matched to a gene: 11.

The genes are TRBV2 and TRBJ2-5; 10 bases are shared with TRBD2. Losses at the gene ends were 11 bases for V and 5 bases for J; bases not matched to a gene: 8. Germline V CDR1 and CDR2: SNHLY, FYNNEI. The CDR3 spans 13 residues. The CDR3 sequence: CAGKAGGRETQYF. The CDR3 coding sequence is TGTGCCGGAAAAGCGGGGGGGCGTGAGACCCAGTACTTC.

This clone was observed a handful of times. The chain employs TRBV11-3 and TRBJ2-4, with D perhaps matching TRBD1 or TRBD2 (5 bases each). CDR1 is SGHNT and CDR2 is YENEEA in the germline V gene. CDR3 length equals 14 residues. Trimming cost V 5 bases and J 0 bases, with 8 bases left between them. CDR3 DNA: TGTGCCAGCAGCCGGGACCTAGCCAAAAACATTCAGTACTTC. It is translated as CASSRDLAKNIQYF. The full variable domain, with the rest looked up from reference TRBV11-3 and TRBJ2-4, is EAGVVQSPRYKIIEKKQPVAFWCNPISGHNTLYWYLQNLGQGPELLIRYENEEAVDDSQLPKDRFSAERLKGVDSTLKIQPAELGDSAVYLCASSRDLAKNIQYFGAGTRLSVL.

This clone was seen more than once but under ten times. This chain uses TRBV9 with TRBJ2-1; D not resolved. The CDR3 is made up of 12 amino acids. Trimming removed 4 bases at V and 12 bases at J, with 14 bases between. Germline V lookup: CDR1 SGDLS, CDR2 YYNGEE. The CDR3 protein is CASSLDVRWQFF. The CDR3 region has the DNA TGTGCCAGCAGCTTAGATGTAAGGTGGCAGTTCTTC.

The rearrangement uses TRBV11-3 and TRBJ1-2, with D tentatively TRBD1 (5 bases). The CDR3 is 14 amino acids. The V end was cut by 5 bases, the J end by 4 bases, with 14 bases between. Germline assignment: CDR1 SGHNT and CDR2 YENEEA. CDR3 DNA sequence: TGTGCCAGCAGCCCGACAGTTGCGGGCTATGGCTACACCTTC. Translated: CASSPTVAGYGYTF.

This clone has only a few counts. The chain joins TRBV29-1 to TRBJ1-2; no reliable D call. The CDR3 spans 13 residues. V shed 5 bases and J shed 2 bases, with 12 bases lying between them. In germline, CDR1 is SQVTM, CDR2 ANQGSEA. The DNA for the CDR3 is TGCAGCGTTCGAGTGGTCGTGAACTATGGCTACACCTTC. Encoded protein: CSVRVVVNYGYTF.

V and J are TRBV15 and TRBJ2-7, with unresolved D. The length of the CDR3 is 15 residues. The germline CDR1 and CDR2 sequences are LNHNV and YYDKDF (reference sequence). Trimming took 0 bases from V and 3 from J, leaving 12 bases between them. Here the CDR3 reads CATSRDRARIYEQYF. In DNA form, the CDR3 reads TGTGCCACCAGCAGAGATCGGGCTAGGATCTACGAGCAGTACTTC.

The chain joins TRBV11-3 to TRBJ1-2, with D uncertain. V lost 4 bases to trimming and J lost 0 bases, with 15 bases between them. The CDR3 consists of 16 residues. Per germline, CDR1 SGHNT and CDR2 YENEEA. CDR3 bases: TGTGCCAGCAGCTCTGGAAGGGCTCAAGCTAACTATGGCTACACCTTC. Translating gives CASSSGRAQANYGYTF.

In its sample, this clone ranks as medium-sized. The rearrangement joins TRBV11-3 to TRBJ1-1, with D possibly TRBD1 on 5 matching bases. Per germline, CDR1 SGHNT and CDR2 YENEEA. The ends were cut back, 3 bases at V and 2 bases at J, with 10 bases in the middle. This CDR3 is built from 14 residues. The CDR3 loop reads CASSLGLQNTEAFF. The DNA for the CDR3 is TGTGCCAGCAGCTTGGGACTGCAAAACACTGAAGCTTTCTTT.